Reported below is one T cell receptor beta chain. What it recognizes is unknown. The PCR ran on 60 Vbeta and 13 Jbeta primers. Method: immunoSEQ multiplex PCR; TCRdb's copy keeps in-frame clones and lacks some. The table has hundreds of thousands of clones, over 80% seen once. The data originate from a study of cytomegalovirus exposure and HLA in healthy donors. The wider study: Of the donors genotyped, approximately 410 in all, 75% to 85% fell in the Caucasian-associated ancestry cluster.

Study-wide results and limits: Association of a missense DCLRE1C variant with TCR beta V- and J-gene trimming was reported in a later analysis.

The origin of this receptor is a man in his forties in good health and CMV-seropositive. The sequenced material came from PBMCs.

The CDR3 reads CASSLVGVLGNTIYF. For the CDR3, the DNA is TGTGCCAGCAGCTTAGTTGGTGTCCTCGGGAACACCATATATTTT. The chain uses TRBV11-3 and TRBJ1-3; D is unresolved. The CDR3 is 15 amino acids. V dropped 1 base and J dropped 7 bases, with 14 bases sitting between them. CDR1 is SGHNT and CDR2 is YENEEA in the germline V gene.